The 15 T cell receptor beta chains below were found in one sample sequenced in a study of blood T cell repertoires in COVID-19. Method: immunoSEQ multiplex PCR; TCRdb's copy keeps in-frame clones and lacks some. The repertoire includes some 220,000 clones, 83% of them detected once, and 5.5% sits in the top ten. Sequenced: peripheral blood. Receptors originate from a human donor in a cohort sampled during active COVID-19.

The genes are TRBV20-1 and TRBJ1-6, with TRBD1 matching over 8 bases. V shed 3 bases, J shed 7 bases, and the junction held 8 bases outside the gene matches. The length of the CDR3 is 15 residues. Germline V lookup: CDR1 DFQATT, CDR2 SNEGSKA (reference sequence). CDR3 coding DNA: TGCAGTGCTAGTTTTTCCGGACAGGGAAATTCACCCCTCCACTTT. Translation gives CSASFSGQGNSPLHF.

The rearrangement joins TRBV19 to TRBJ1-1, with D perhaps matching TRBD1 (6 bases). Germline loops: CDR1 LNHDA, CDR2 SQIVND (reference sequence). V gave up 3 bases and J gave up 4 bases, with 12 bases separating them. This CDR3 contains 14 residues. CDR3 DNA sequence: TGTGCCAGTAGTATTCAGGGGTTCGGCACTGAAGCTTTCTTT. Translating gives CASSIQGFGTEAFF. The whole variable domain, remainder taken from reference TRBV19 and TRBJ1-1, is DGGITQSPKYLFRKEGQNVTLSCEQNLNHDAMYWYRQDPGQGLRLIYYSQIVNDFQKGDIAEGYSVSREKKESFPLTVTSAQKNPTAFYLCASSIQGFGTEAFFGQGTRLTVV.

The genes are TRBV12-3 or TRBV12-4 and TRBJ2-5; D might be TRBD1 (5 bases). This CDR3 comprises 12 residues. Trimming cost V 6 bases and J 5 bases, with 10 bases left between them. The CDR3 DNA follows: TGTGCCAGCAGGCTCTACAGGGAGACCCAGTACTTC. Translation gives CASRLYRETQYF.

The chain combines TRBV6-9 with TRBJ1-1; 11 positions agree with TRBD1. After removal of 4 bases from V and 0 bases from J, the junction contained 7 bases not matched to a gene. CDR1 MNHGY and CDR2 SVAAGI come from the germline V gene. The CDR3 has 17 residues. CDR3 region: CASSFRDRGALNTEAFF. In DNA form, the CDR3 reads TGTGCCAGCAGTTTCCGGGACAGGGGGGCCCTGAACACTGAAGCTTTCTTT.

CDR3 amino acids: CASSIGTASGNTIYF. Here the CDR3 DNA reads TGTGCCAGCAGCATAGGGACTGCCTCTGGAAACACCATATATTTT. The chain couples TRBV6-5 to TRBJ1-3, with D perhaps matching TRBD1 (5 bases). The length of the CDR3 is 15 residues. The V end lost 6 bases, the J end lost 0 bases, and 12 bases lay between the germline ends. Germline V gene sequence: CDR1 MNHEY, CDR2 SVGAGI.

The DNA for the CDR3 is TGTGCCAGCTCACCTCAGGTCCCGAACACTGAAGCTTTCTTT. Its translation is CASSPQVPNTEAFF. This rearrangement joins TRBV18 to TRBJ1-1, with D hard to call. The CDR3 is made up of 14 amino acids. Germline assignment: CDR1 KGHSH and CDR2 LQKENI. V was shortened by 3 bases and J by 1 base, with 9 bases between the two germline ends.

The chain is built from TRBV27 and TRBJ2-1; 10 nucleotides align to TRBD1. Germline V gene data show CDR1 as MNHEY and CDR2 as SMNVEV (reference sequence). The CDR3 extends over 16 amino acids. V shed 5 bases and J 5 bases; nucleotides not matched to a gene: 9. CDR3 sequence: CASSRISGTGDNEQFF. CDR3 coding DNA: TGTGCCAGCAGTCGAATATCCGGGACAGGGGACAATGAGCAGTTCTTC.

DNA for the CDR3: TGTGCCAGCAGTTTATCGACTAGCGGGTCCTACAATGAGCAGTTCTTC. Translated: CASSLSTSGSYNEQFF. The chain links TRBV27 to TRBJ2-1; 10 bases map to TRBD2. Trimming took 0 bases from V and 1 from J; bases not matched to a gene: 0. The CDR3 loop spans 16 amino acids. Germline CDR1 MNHEY, CDR2 SMNVEV (reference sequence).

This chain connects TRBV11-2 to TRBJ1-5; 8 positions match TRBD1. The junction had 5 bases not matched to a gene; V was cut back by 4 bases and J by 6 bases. CDR1 and CDR2 from the germline V gene are SGHAT and FQNNGV. This CDR3 is built from 14 residues. This CDR3 is CASSSDRVRQPQHF. DNA of the CDR3: TGTGCCAGCAGCTCGGACAGGGTACGTCAGCCCCAGCATTTT.

The chain recombines TRBV14 with TRBJ2-7; D may be TRBD1 (6 bases). The CDR3 runs to 13 residues. Trimming took off 4 bases at V and 3 bases at J, with 10 bases between the two ends. From germline, CDR1 is SGHDN and CDR2 FVKESK. The CDR3 DNA reads as TGTGCCAGCAGCCCAGGGGTCATCTACGAGCAGTACTTC. Protein sequence: CASSPGVIYEQYF.

The rearrangement joins TRBV5-6 to TRBJ1-4; the D is unclear. This CDR3 contains 16 residues. V was pared by 0 bases and J by 2 bases, with 11 bases between. CDR1 is SGHDT, CDR2 YYEEEE, per germline. CDR3 bases: TGTGCCAGCAGCTTGGCGGGTGTTGGGACTAATGAAAAACTGTTTTTT. Amino acid sequence: CASSLAGVGTNEKLFF.

The chain links TRBV27 to TRBJ2-1; D is undetermined. V gave up 5 bases and J gave up 9 bases, with 11 bases separating them. Per the germline V gene, CDR1 is MNHEY and CDR2 is SMNVEV (reference sequence). The CDR3 runs to 12 residues. Here the CDR3 DNA reads TGTGCCAGCAGTCCCCTTAGAGGTGAGCAGTTCTTC. It codes for CASSPLRGEQFF.

V usage is TRBV6-5 and J usage is TRBJ1-2; TRBD1 agrees at 8 bases. With 1 base clipped from V and 3 bases from J, the junction kept 7 bases outside the gene matches. This CDR3 comprises 16 residues. From germline, CDR1 is MNHEY and CDR2 SVGAGI. The DNA of the CDR3 is TGTGCCAGCAGTTACTTACCGGACAGGGATGACTATGGCTACACCTTC. Translation gives CASSYLPDRDDYGYTF.

This sequence joins TRBV5-4 and TRBJ2-7, with TRBD2 matching over 10 bases. V dropped 3 bases and J dropped 5; count of bases not matched to a gene: 8. This CDR3 comprises 15 residues. CDR1 and CDR2 (germline): SGHNT, YYREEE (reference sequence). The CDR3 DNA is TGTGCCAGCAGCTCCTCACTAGCGGGACACGACGAGCAGTACTTC. Its protein is CASSSSLAGHDEQYF.

The sample holds one count of this clone. CDR3: CASSMTGGRTDTQYF. The CDR3 region has the DNA TGCGCCAGCAGTATGACAGGGGGCCGCACAGATACGCAGTATTTT. The rearrangement uses TRBV5-1 and TRBJ2-3; the match to TRBD1 covers 10 bases. CDR1 is SGHRS, CDR2 YFSETQ, per germline. The V segment lost 5 bases and the J segment 1 base; nucleotides outside the gene matches: 4. This CDR3 is built from 15 residues.